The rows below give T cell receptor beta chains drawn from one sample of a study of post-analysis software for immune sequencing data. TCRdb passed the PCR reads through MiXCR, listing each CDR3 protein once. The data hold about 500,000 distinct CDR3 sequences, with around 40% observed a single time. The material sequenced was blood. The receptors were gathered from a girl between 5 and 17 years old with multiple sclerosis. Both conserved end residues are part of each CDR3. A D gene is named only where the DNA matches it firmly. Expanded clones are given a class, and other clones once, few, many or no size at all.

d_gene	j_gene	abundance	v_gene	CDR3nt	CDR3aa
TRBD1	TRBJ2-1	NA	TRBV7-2	TGTGCCAGCAGCTTACCTACGGACAGGGTGGATAATGAGCAGTTCTTC	CASSLPTDRVDNEQFF
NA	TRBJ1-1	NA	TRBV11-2	TGTGCCAGCAGCCCCCTCGGCCCCTGGAACACTGAAGCTTTCTTT	CASSPLGPWNTEAFF
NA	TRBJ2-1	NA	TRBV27	TGTGCCAGCAGTCTCCGGACAGTTAATGAGCAGTTCTTC	CASSLRTVNEQFF
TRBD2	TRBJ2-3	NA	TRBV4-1	TGCGCCAGCAGCCCTAGCGGAGTAAGCACAGATACGCAGTATTTT	CASSPSGVSTDTQYF
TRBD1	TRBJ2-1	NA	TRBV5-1	TGCGCCAGCAGCTCCTGGACAGGGGAGGTCGATGAGCAGTTCTTC	CASSSWTGEVDEQFF
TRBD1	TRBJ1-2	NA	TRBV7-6	TGTGCCAGCAGCTTAGGGGCAGGGGGGTCCTATGGCTACACCTTC	CASSLGAGGSYGYTF
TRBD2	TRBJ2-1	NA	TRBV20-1	TGCAGTGCTAGAGTTTCGGAGACTAGCGGGAACGCCTACAATGAGCAGTTCTTC	CSARVSETSGNAYNEQFF
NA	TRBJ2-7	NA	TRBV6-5	TGTGCCAGCAGTTACAACACCGCGGTGGAGTATCACGAGCAGTACTTC	CASSYNTAVEYHEQYF
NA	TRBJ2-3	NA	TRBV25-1	TGTGCCAGCAGGTCTGCAGGGGTTGGCACAGATACGCAGTATTTT	CASRSAGVGTDTQYF
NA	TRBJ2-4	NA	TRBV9	TGTGCCAGCAGCGTCGTGAGGGACATTCAGTACTTC	CASSVVRDIQYF
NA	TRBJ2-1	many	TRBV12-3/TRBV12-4	TGTGCCAGCAGTACGGGACGTAGCTCCTACAATGAGCAGTTCTTC	CASSTGRSSYNEQFF
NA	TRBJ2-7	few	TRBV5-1	TGCGCCAGCAGACAGGAAAACAATGAGCAGTACTTC	CASRQENNEQYF
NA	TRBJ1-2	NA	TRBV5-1	TGCGCCAGCAGCTTGGTACCGGGGGGAGCGAACTATGGCTACACCTTC	CASSLVPGGANYGYTF
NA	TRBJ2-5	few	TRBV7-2	TGTGCCAGCAGTCCCACCGCGGTAACAGAGACCCAGTACTTC	CASSPTAVTETQYF
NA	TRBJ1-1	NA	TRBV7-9	TGTGCCAGCAGCTCGCTGACCGACACTGAAGCTTTCTTT	CASSSLTDTEAFF
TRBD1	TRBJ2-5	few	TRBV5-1	TGCGCCAGCAGCTTGGTAGCTACAGGGGAAGAGACCCAGTACTTC	CASSLVATGEETQYF
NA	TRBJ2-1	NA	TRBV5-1	TGCGCCAGCAGCTTGGGGGTTAACGGAAGAGGTGAGCAGTTCTTC	CASSLGVNGRGEQFF
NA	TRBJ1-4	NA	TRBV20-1	TGCAGTGCCCCCGGGTCTGGCGTTGAAAAACTGTTTTTT	CSAPGSGVEKLFF
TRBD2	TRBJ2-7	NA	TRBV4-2	TGTGCCAGCAACCACCCTGGGACTAGCGGGAGATTTGTTACGAACGAGCAGTACTTC	CASNHPGTSGRFVTNEQYF
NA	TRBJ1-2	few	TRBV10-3	TGTGCCATCAGTGTGGAGGGGCAGACTTACTATGGCTACACCTTC	CAISVEGQTYYGYTF
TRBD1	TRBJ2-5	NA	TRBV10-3	TGTGCCATCAGTGAGCCAGGGGGCGAGGACGGGGAGACCCAGTACTTC	CAISEPGGEDGETQYF
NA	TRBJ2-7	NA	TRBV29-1	TGCAGCGTTGAAGATGTCGGGGGTCAAAGCTCCTACGAGCAGTACTTC	CSVEDVGGQSSYEQYF
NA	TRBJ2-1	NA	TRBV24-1	TGTGCCACCAGTGATTTTGGCGAGCGTGACTCCTACAATGAGCAGTTCTTC	CATSDFGERDSYNEQFF
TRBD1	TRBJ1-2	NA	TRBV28	TGTGCCAGCAGAGGGACAGGGACTAACTATGGCTACACCTTC	CASRGTGTNYGYTF
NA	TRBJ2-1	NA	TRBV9	TGCGCCAGCAGCGCCATTTTTACGGGGGGCCGGAGAAATGAGCAGTTCTTC	CASSAIFTGGRRNEQFF
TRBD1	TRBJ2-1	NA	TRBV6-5	TGTGCCAGCAGTTCGGACAGGAGCTCCTACAATGAGCAGTTCTTC	CASSSDRSSYNEQFF
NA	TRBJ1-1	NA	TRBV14	TGTGCCAGCAGCGATTATCGGAACACTGAAGCTTTCTTT	CASSDYRNTEAFF
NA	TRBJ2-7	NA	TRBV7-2	TGTGCCAGCAGCAAGGACCCGTCGGGCTACGAGCAGTACTTC	CASSKDPSGYEQYF
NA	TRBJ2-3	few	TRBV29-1	TGCAGCGTGACCGAGGGGCCTAGCACAGATACGCAGTATTTT	CSVTEGPSTDTQYF
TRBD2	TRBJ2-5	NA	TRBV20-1	TGCAGTGCTAGAAAGGAGACTAGCGGGAGAGGATTAGCGTACTTC	CSARKETSGRGLAYF
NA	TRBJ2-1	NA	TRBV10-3	TGTGCCATCAGTGAGTCGAACGGGGGAGGCGGTGAGCAGTTCTTC	CAISESNGGGGEQFF
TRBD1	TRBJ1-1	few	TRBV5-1	TGCGCCAGCAGCTCGAGCCCCGGGACAGTGGGCACTGAAGCTTTCTTT	CASSSSPGTVGTEAFF
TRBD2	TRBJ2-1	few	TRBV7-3	TGTGCCAGCAGCCCGGGACTAGCGGGTCCTTACAATGAGCAGTTCTTC	CASSPGLAGPYNEQFF
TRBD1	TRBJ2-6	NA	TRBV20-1	TGCAGTGCTGGGAAGGGACAGGGGACGTCTGGGGCCAACGTCCTGACTTTC	CSAGKGQGTSGANVLTF
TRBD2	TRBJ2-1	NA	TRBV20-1	TGCAGTGCTAATACGGTAGCGGGACTAGCCAATGAGCAGTTCTTC	CSANTVAGLANEQFF
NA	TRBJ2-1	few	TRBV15	TGTGCCACCAGCAGAGATCCCCTTTGGGGATCTGCTGAGCAGTTCTTC	CATSRDPLWGSAEQFF
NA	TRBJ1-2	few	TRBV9	TGTGCCAGCAGCGCCACGGGAGGGAATCACTATGGCTACACCTTC	CASSATGGNHYGYTF
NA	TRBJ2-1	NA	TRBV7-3	TGTGCCAGCAGCCCCGATTACAGGAGCGAGCAGTTCTTC	CASSPDYRSEQFF
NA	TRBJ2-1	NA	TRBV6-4	TGTGCCAGCAGTAGGGACTGGGGCCTCAATGAGCAGTTCTTC	CASSRDWGLNEQFF
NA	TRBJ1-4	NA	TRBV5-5	TGTGCCAGCAGCTTGAGGGCAACAACTAATGAAAAACTGTTTTTT	CASSLRATTNEKLFF
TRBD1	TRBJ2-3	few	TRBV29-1	TGCAGCGTTGTTAACAGGGGTACAGATACGCAGTATTTT	CSVVNRGTDTQYF
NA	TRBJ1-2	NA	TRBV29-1	TGCAGCGTTGAGAGGGGTTCCAACTATGGCTACACCTTC	CSVERGSNYGYTF
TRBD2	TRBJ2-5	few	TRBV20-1	TGCAGTGCTAGATTGGCGGGAGGGGAGACCCAGTACTTC	CSARLAGGETQYF
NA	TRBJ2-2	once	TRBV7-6	TGTGCCAGCAGCGCTGGGCAGGGGGAGCTGTTTTTT	CASSAGQGELFF
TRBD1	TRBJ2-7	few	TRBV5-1	TGCGCCAGCAGCAGAGAGGGACAGACCTACGAGCAGTACTTC	CASSREGQTYEQYF
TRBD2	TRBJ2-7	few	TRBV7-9	TGTGCCAGCAGCACCCTAGCGGGAGGACCCTACGAGCAGTACTTC	CASSTLAGGPYEQYF
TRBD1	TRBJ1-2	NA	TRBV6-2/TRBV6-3	TGTGCCAGCAGCTTCTCTCCGGGACAGATATATGGCTACACCTTC	CASSFSPGQIYGYTF
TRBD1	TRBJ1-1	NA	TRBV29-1	TGCAGCGTTGAAGAGGGGACAGTAGGGACTGAAGCTTTCTTT	CSVEEGTVGTEAFF
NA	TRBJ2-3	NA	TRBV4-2	TGTGCCAGCAGCCAAGATGAGGCGGGAACCCGCACAGATACGCAGTATTTT	CASSQDEAGTRTDTQYF
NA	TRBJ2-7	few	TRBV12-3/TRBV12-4	TGTGCCAGCAGTTTACCGGTAACCATCTCCTACGAGCAGTACTTC	CASSLPVTISYEQYF
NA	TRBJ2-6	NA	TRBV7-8	TGTGCCAGCAGCGTCGGGGGCCGGGCTGGGGCCAACGTCCTGACTTTC	CASSVGGRAGANVLTF
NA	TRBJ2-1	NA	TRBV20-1	TGCAGTGCTAGAGATCCCGACAACAGAAAGCGGGTTGCTTTCTCCTACAATGAGCAGTTCTTC	CSARDPDNRKRVAFSYNEQFF
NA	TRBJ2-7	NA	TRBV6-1	TGTGCCAGCAGTGAAATCGTCACCTACGAGCAGTACTTC	CASSEIVTYEQYF
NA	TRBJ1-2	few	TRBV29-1	TGCAGCGTTGAAGAACAGGGACCTAACTATGGCTACACCTTC	CSVEEQGPNYGYTF
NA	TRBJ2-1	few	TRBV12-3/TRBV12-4	TGTGCCAGCAGCAGACTAGTAAAGGAGCAGTTCTTC	CASSRLVKEQFF
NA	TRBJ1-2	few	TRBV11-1	TGTGCCAGCAGCACCGGCCAGACGGGAGGCTACACCTTC	CASSTGQTGGYTF
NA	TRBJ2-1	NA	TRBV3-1	TGTGCCAGCAGCCCTCGGACAGACTACAATGAGCAGTTCTTC	CASSPRTDYNEQFF
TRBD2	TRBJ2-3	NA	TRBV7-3	TGTGCCAGCAGTGGGGGGACTATCACAGATACGCAGTATTTT	CASSGGTITDTQYF
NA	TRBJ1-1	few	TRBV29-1	TGCAGCGTTGGAGGGCTGAACACTGAAGCTTTCTTT	CSVGGLNTEAFF